This TCR beta chain was obtained from a study of T cells after posttransplantation cyclophosphamide. Findings and caveats of the study: Recipient CMV seropositivity and CMV reactivation strongly tracked TRB clonality. TRB overlap between skin or GI tissue T cells and blood was limited. Later blood repertoires were often dominated by clones from the donor CD8+ memory compartment.

Assay used: immunoSEQ multiplex PCR; TCRdb lists only in-frame clones, some missing. In the table there are 50,000 to 60,000 clones, 94% of which are singletons. Germline CDR1 is SEHNR and CDR2 is FQNEAQ (reference sequence). The length of the CDR3 is 14 residues. Deletions cut 3 bases from V and 1 base from J, with 9 bases between. Peripheral blood was collected from the related graft donor on the marrow donation day. This clone was detected only a few times. Its target is not known. V gene TRBV7-9 combines with J gene TRBJ2-5; the D is unclear. This TCR was sampled from a woman in her 30s in good health and a related stem cell transplant donor. Material: PBMCs. CDR3 in amino acids: CASSFPSSQETQYF. As DNA, the CDR3 is TGTGCCAGCAGCTTTCCGTCCTCCCAAGAGACCCAGTACTTC.